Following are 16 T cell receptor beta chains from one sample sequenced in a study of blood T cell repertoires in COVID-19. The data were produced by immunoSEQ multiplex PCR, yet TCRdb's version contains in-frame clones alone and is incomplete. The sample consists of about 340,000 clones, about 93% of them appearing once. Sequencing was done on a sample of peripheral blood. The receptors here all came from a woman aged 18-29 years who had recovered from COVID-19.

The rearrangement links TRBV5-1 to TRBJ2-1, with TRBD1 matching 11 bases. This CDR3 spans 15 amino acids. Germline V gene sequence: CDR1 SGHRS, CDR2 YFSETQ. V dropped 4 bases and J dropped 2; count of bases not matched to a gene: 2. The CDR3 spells CASSVGQGAYNEQFF. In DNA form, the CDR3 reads TGCGCCAGCAGCGTGGGACAGGGGGCCTACAATGAGCAGTTCTTC.

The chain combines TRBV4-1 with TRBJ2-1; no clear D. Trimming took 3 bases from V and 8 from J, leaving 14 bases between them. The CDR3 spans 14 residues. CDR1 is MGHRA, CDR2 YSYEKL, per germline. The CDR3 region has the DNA TGCGCCAGCAGCCATCCATCTGGTACGGATGAGCAGTTCTTC. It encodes CASSHPSGTDEQFF.

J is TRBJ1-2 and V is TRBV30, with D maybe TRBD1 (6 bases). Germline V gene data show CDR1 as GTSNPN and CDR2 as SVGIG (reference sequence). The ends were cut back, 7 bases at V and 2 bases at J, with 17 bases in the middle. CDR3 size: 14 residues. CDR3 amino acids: CASAQQGRNYGYTF. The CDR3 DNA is TGTGCCTCGGCGCAACAGGGAAGGAACTATGGCTACACCTTC.

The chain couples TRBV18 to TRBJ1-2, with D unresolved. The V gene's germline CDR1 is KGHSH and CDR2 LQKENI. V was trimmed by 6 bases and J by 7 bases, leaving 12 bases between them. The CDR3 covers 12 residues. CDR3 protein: CASSVVRGGYTF. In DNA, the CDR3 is TGTGCCAGCTCCGTCGTGCGGGGTGGCTACACCTTC.

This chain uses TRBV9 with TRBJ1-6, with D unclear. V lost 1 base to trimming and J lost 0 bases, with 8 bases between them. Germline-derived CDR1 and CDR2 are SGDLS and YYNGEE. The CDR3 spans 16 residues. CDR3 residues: CASSVSGSSYNSPLHF. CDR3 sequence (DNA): TGTGCCAGCAGCGTAAGTGGGAGCTCCTATAATTCACCCCTCCACTTT.

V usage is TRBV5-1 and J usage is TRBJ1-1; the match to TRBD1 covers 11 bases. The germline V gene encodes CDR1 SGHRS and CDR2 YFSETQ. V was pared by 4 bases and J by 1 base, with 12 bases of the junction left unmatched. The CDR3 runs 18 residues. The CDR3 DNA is TGCGCCAGCAGCGGGACAGGGGGGCTCCTCCCTTCGAACACTGAAGCTTTCTTT. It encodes CASSGTGGLLPSNTEAFF.

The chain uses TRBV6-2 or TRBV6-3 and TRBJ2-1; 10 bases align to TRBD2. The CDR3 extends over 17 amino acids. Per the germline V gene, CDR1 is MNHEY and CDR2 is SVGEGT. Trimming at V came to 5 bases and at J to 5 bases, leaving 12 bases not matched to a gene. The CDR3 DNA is TGTGCCAGCAGTCTACCGGGACTAGCGACGAACAACAATGAGCAGTTCTTC. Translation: CASSLPGLATNNNEQFF.

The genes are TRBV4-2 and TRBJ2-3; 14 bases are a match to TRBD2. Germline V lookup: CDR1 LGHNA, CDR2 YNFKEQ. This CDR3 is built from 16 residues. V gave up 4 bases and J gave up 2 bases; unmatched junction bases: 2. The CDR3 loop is CASSPGLAGVTDTQYF. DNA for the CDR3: TGTGCCAGCAGCCCGGGACTAGCGGGAGTCACAGATACGCAGTATTTT.

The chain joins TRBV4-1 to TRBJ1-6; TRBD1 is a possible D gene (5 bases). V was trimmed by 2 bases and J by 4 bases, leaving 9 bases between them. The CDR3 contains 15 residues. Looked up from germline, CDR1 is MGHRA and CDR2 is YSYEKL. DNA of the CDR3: TGCGCCAGCAGCCAACAGGGAGGATATAATTCACCCCTCCACTTT. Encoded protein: CASSQQGGYNSPLHF.

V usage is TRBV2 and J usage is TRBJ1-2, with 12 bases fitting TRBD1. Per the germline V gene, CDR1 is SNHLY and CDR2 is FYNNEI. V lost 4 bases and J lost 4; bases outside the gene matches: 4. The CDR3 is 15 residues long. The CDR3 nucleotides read TGTGCCAGCAGTGTGGGGACAGGGGGCGGCTATGGCTACACCTTC. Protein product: CASSVGTGGGYGYTF.

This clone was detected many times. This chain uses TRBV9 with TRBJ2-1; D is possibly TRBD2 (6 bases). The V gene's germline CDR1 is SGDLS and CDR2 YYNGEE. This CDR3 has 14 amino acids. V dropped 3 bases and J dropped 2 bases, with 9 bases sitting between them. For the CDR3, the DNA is TGTGCCAGCAGCGGCGGGACGACCTACAATGAGCAGTTCTTC. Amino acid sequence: CASSGGTTYNEQFF.

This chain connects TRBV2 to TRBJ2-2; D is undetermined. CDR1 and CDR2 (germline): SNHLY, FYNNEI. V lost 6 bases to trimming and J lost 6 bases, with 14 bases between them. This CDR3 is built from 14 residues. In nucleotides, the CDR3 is TGTGCCAGCAGCCCCCGTTCGAGGTCCGGGGAGCTGTTTTTT. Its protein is CASSPRSRSGELFF.

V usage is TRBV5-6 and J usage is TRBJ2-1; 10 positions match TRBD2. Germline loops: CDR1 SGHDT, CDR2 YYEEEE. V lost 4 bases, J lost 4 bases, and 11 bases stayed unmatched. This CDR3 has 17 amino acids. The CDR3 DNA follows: TGTGCCAGCAGCCTACCGACCGGGACTAGCGAATACAATGAGCAGTTCTTC. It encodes CASSLPTGTSEYNEQFF.

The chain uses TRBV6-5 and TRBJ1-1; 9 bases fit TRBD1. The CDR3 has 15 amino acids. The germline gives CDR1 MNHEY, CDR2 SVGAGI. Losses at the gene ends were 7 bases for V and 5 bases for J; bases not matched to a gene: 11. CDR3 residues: CASKPPGQGYTEAFF. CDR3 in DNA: TGTGCCAGCAAACCCCCGGGACAGGGATATACTGAAGCTTTCTTT.

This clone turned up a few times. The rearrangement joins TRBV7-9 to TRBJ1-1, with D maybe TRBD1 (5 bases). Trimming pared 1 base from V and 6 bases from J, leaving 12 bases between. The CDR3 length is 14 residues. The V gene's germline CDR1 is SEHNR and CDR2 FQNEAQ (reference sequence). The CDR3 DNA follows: TGTGCCAGCAGCTTAGAGCCAGGGTGGGCTGAAGCTTTCTTT. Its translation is CASSLEPGWAEAFF.

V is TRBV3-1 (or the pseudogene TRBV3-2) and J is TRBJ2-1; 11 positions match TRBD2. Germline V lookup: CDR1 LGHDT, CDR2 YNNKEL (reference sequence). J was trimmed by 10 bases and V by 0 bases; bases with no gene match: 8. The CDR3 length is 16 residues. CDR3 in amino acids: CASSQDQLAGVREQFF. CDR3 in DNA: TGTGCCAGCAGCCAAGATCAACTAGCGGGAGTTAGAGAGCAGTTCTTC.